This T cell receptor (beta chain) appears in the sequencing data of a study of T cell changes during pregnancy in multiple sclerosis. This clone was recorded once. The CDR3 is made up of 15 amino acids. Germline V gives CDR1 MNHNS, CDR2 SASEGT. With 6 bases removed from V and 2 bases from J, the gap between germline ends came to 17 bases. This table comes from immunoSEQ multiplex PCR, and its TCRdb copy is limited to in-frame clones, with some not included. The sample holds 40,000 to 60,000 clones, around 90% seen once. Specimen: CD4+ T cells from peripheral blood mononuclear cells, collected in the third trimester of pregnancy. The chain uses TRBV6-1 and TRBJ2-7; weak D call: TRBD1 (6 bases). The sequence derives from a female donor with multiple sclerosis, enrolled in a pregnancy study. The DNA for the CDR3 is TGTGCCAGCAGCCCCAGTCCGACAGGCACCTACGAGCAGTACTTC. Its translation is CASSPSPTGTYEQYF.